This T cell receptor (beta chain) was documented in a study of blood T cell repertoires in COVID-19. Study information: Researchers got acute and convalescent COVID-19 samples from the United States, Italy and Spain.

Repertoires were generated with immunoSEQ multiplex PCR, while TCRdb's copy carries only in-frame clones and drops some. The table records 35,000 to 55,000 clones, around nine tenths of them present only once. V was clipped by 8 bases and J by 2 bases; unmatched bases: 3. The CDR3 consists of 12 residues. Per the germline V gene, CDR1 is SNHLY and CDR2 is FYNNEI. The sequencing input was peripheral blood. The chain links TRBV2 to TRBJ2-7; 7 bases map to TRBD1. This receptor was obtained from a human donor in a cohort sampled during active COVID-19. CDR3 coding DNA: TGTGCCAGCCGACAGGGACCCTACGAGCAGTACTTC. Amino acids: CASRQGPYEQYF.